This T cell receptor beta chain was documented in a study of T-cell reconstitution after alpha-beta-depleted transplantation in children (dated by TCRdb to 2015 to 2016). With respect to the entire study: The study quantitatively tracked T-cell immune reconstitution after TCRalphabeta/CD19-depleted allogeneic hematopoietic cell transplantation in children using TCR repertoire profiling.

Library preparation employed PCR. The instrument was an Illumina HiSeq 2500. TCR libraries were prepared with molecular barcoding, using unique molecular identifiers to normalize TCRbeta repertoire quantification. TCRdb reprocessed the public reads (quality trimming at Q25 with fastp, clone calling with MiXCR) and kept in-frame beta chains. CDR3 protein duplicates are merged, each entry listing the most common genes and DNA. Counted in this sample were about 230,000 distinct CDR3 sequences; approximately 12% of them appeared once. The biggest ten clones account for 2% to 3% of the sample. A distance of 17 bases separates the germline ends of V and J, which lose 8 bases and 0 bases respectively. In the germline V gene, CDR1 corresponds to ENHRY and CDR2 to SYGVKD. There are 17 amino acids in the CDR3, from cysteine to phenylalanine inclusive. The retained sequence is limited to the CDR3, 51 bases, with the frame set at the first base.

This clonotype has just a few counts. The clone's antigen remains unknown. No base quality values were provided; no much bigger clone lies one nucleotide off. The sequence joins TRBV10-3 to TRBJ2-6; TRBD2 is perhaps the D gene, given 5 matching bases. The sample was PBMCs from the stem cell graft donor, taken from the stem cell graft. This receptor was obtained from a human donor who donated a stem cell graft to a child with acute lymphoblastic leukemia. The nucleotide sequence reads as follows: TGTGCCATCGACGCCGGAGGACCGACCTCTGGGGCCAACGTCCTGACTTTC. Its coded protein is CAIDAGGPTSGANVLTF.